This T cell receptor beta chain came from a study of CD8+ T cells in alopecia areata. Extraction of RNA preceded its reverse transcription into cDNA, which served as the sequencing template. Using immunoSEQ multiplex PCR, the repertoire was profiled, and TCRdb retains in-frame clones only, with some absent. Here the sample spans around 190,000 clones, roughly three fifths being singletons. The CDR3 is 14 amino acids. V lost 1 base and J 5 bases, leaving 11 bases between the germline ends. Germline CDR1 is SGHVS and CDR2 is FNYEAQ. The chain carries TRBV7-6 and TRBJ2-5; tentative D call: TRBD2 (7 bases). Sequencing input: CD8+ T cells sorted from blood. The clonotype comes from a human donor in good health. CDR3 residues: CASSLGGGRETQYF. The CDR3 coding sequence is TGTGCCAGCAGCTTAGGGGGGGGCCGGGAGACCCAGTACTTC.